The 12 T cell receptor beta chains presented below share a single source sample, sequenced in a study of cytomegalovirus exposure and HLA in healthy donors. Researchers ran the PCR with 60 Vbeta and 13 Jbeta primers. This table comes from immunoSEQ multiplex PCR, and its TCRdb copy is limited to in-frame clones, with some not included. The repertoire has about 170,000 clones, 75% to 90% of them found once; the top ten carry around 4.4%. Input material: PBMCs. The receptor set was obtained from a woman in her 50s in good health and CMV-seropositive.

The chain recombines TRBV2 with TRBJ2-3, with 7 bases identical to TRBD2. CDR1 and CDR2 from the germline V gene are SNHLY and FYNNEI. The CDR3 is 13 amino acids. V lost 4 bases to trimming and J lost 5 bases; unmatched junction nucleotides: 3. The CDR3 region is CASSGGGGDTQYF. CDR3 coding DNA: TGTGCCAGCAGTGGGGGGGGTGGAGATACGCAGTATTTT.

V is TRBV14 and J is TRBJ2-5; 9 nucleotides line up with TRBD1. V was pared by 1 base and J by 4 bases, with 4 bases of the junction left unmatched. The CDR3 extends over 15 amino acids. Per germline, CDR1 SGHDN and CDR2 FVKESK. In nucleotides, the CDR3 is TGTGCCAGCAGCCAAGGTTGGGGACAGGGAGAGACCCAGTACTTC. Amino acids: CASSQGWGQGETQYF.

The chain carries TRBV4-2 and TRBJ2-2, with a possible D match to TRBD2 (6 bases). This CDR3 has 17 residues. With 0 bases removed from V and 4 bases from J, the gap between germline ends came to 15 bases. CDR1 is LGHNA and CDR2 is YNFKEQ in the germline V gene. The CDR3 protein is CASSQEMWARGTGELFF. The DNA of the CDR3 is TGTGCCAGCAGCCAAGAGATGTGGGCGCGGGGCACCGGGGAGCTGTTTTTT.

This clone was counted a single time. The rearrangement links TRBV30 to TRBJ1-1; D uncertain. This CDR3 spans 12 amino acids. Trimming removed 1 base from V and 1 base from J, with 4 bases in between. Per germline, CDR1 GTSNPN and CDR2 SVGIG (reference sequence). This CDR3 reads CAWSAQNTEAFF. CDR3 nucleotide sequence: TGTGCCTGGAGTGCACAGAACACTGAAGCTTTCTTT.

The genes are TRBV7-3 and TRBJ1-1, with no clear D. Per the germline V gene, CDR1 is SGHTA and CDR2 is FQGTGA. Deletions cut 3 bases from V and 4 bases from J, with 9 bases between. This CDR3 is built from 13 residues. The CDR3 nucleotides are TGTGCCAGCAGCTTTCAATCGAGCACTGAAGCTTTCTTT. Its translation: CASSFQSSTEAFF.

The J gene is TRBJ2-6, the V gene TRBV10-1, with 7 bases identical to TRBD1. This CDR3 spans 16 amino acids. The V and J ends lost 6 bases and 0 bases, in that order; junction bases with no gene match: 5. Per germline, CDR1 WNHNN and CDR2 SYGVQD (reference sequence). The CDR3: CASSPAGGSGANVLTF. The CDR3 DNA reads as TGCGCCAGCAGCCCCGCAGGGGGCTCTGGGGCCAACGTCCTGACTTTC.

This rearrangement joins TRBV7-3 to TRBJ2-1; 15 bases map to TRBD2. V was pared by 6 bases and J by 4 bases, with 4 bases of the junction left unmatched. There are 16 residues in the CDR3. Per germline, CDR1 SGHTA and CDR2 FQGTGA. Here the CDR3 DNA reads TGTGCCAGCAGTGGGGGACTAGCGGGGGGATACAATGAGCAGTTCTTC. Amino acids: CASSGGLAGGYNEQFF.

This clone was seen a single time. The J gene is TRBJ2-2, the V gene TRBV5-4; 8 nucleotides agree with TRBD1. From germline, CDR1 is SGHNT and CDR2 YYREEE (reference sequence). Unmatched junction bases numbered 5, after V lost 4 bases and J lost 0 bases. The CDR3 is made up of 16 amino acids. The CDR3 loop is CASSPRQGPNTGELFF. Written as DNA, the CDR3 is TGTGCCAGCAGCCCGAGACAGGGGCCGAACACCGGGGAGCTGTTTTTT.

This clone has only a few counts. The chain uses TRBV5-3 and TRBJ2-7; a possible D gene is TRBD1 (6 bases). Being an ORF, TRBV5-3 has a function that is uncertain. V gave up 3 bases and J gave up 3 bases, with 19 bases separating them. The CDR3 runs to 16 residues. CDR3: CARSSNRVTPLYEQYF. The CDR3 DNA is TGTGCCAGAAGCTCGAACAGGGTAACCCCTCTCTACGAGCAGTACTTC.

The chain carries TRBV6-5 and TRBJ1-4; TRBD1 aligns across 7 bases. Per the germline V gene, CDR1 is MNHEY and CDR2 is SVGAGI. This CDR3 spans 15 amino acids. The V gene end was trimmed by 4 bases and the J gene end by 4 bases; junction bases not matched to a gene: 6. CDR3 DNA: TGTGCCAGCAGTTCGGGACAGACAAATAATGAAAAACTGTTTTTT. Its protein product is CASSSGQTNNEKLFF.

The CDR3 loop reads CASSLGQGQETQYF. The CDR3 DNA sequence: TGTGCCAGCAGTTTGGGACAGGGACAAGAGACCCAGTACTTC. The chain carries TRBV28 and TRBJ2-5, with 9 bases lining up with TRBD1. CDR1 and CDR2 from the germline V gene are MDHEN and SYDVKM. The CDR3 has 14 amino acids. V lost 3 bases to trimming and J lost 2 bases; unmatched junction nucleotides: 1.

The gene calls are TRBV19 and TRBJ1-2; 7 bases map to TRBD1. V shed 5 bases, J shed 4 bases, and the junction held 10 bases outside the gene matches. CDR1 is LNHDA and CDR2 is SQIVND in the germline V gene (reference sequence). The length of the CDR3 is 15 residues. CDR3 sequence reads: CASSLDREWSYGYTF. CDR3 in DNA: TGTGCCAGTAGTCTCGACAGGGAATGGAGCTATGGCTACACCTTC. The full variable domain, rest sourced from reference TRBV19 and TRBJ1-2, is DGGITQSPKYLFRKEGQNVTLSCEQNLNHDAMYWYRQDPGQGLRLIYYSQIVNDFQKGDIAEGYSVSREKKESFPLTVTSAQKNPTAFYLCASSLDREWSYGYTFGSGTRLTVV.